Sequencing of this T cell receptor (beta chain) was carried out in a study of blood T cell repertoires in COVID-19. Authors' processing steps: Amplification of reference gene primers provided the estimated nucleated cell counts. The table came from immunoSEQ multiplex PCR; TCRdb's copy has only in-frame clones and leaves some out. The V and J calls and the clone size are those of that table, but D and trimming were determined from the DNA. This table holds about 150,000 clones, under 95% found once. The CDR3 loop spans 15 amino acids. The V gene end was trimmed by 6 bases and the J gene end by 0 bases; junction bases not matched to a gene: 5. Germline CDR1 is MGHDK and CDR2 is SYGVNS.

What was sequenced was peripheral blood. The origin of this receptor is a man between 50 and 59 years old with acute or convalescent COVID-19. The V gene is TRBV25-1, the J gene TRBJ1-3; the match to TRBD1 covers 7 bases. This CDR3 reads CASSPTGRSGNTIYF. The CDR3 DNA sequence: TGTGCCAGCAGCCCGACAGGGCGCTCTGGAAACACCATATATTTT.